A few counts support the clone carrying this TCR beta chain. Its specificity is unknown. This library used approximately 0.4 ug RNA and molecular barcoded adaptors spanning alpha/delta and beta/gamma chains. One entry per CDR3 protein, called by TCRdb with MiXCR from the reads. The repertoire holds approximately 37,000 distinct CDR3 sequences, with 14% as singletons. The data belong to a study of read filtering for tumor transcriptome and immune sequencing. About the study: The cohort had more than 16 men and around 15 women aged about 45 to 80, mean about 72 years.

Study findings and constraints: Around 80% of IR-seq clonotypes had a single read, yet these held 3.5% to 4.5% of reads. The sorted CD138-negative fraction was a mixed bone marrow immune population, not purified T cells.

The specimen was a population of CD138-negative cells sorted from bone marrow. This clonotype was obtained from a donor at least 40 years old with multiple myeloma.

The CDR3 DNA reads as TGTGCCAGCAGTAGGCACATCTCCTACGAGCAGTACTTC. Protein product: CASSRHISYEQYF. The J gene is TRBJ2-7, the V gene TRBV12-3 or TRBV12-4; D call uncertain. The CDR3 totals 13 residues. Trimming shortened V by 5 bases and J by 0 bases, and 8 bases separated the two germline ends.